The clone carrying this T cell receptor beta chain was seen a single time. Its antigen is not known. Germline assignment: CDR1 MNHNS and CDR2 SASEGT. The junction had 4 bases not matched to a gene; V was cut back by 6 bases and J by 4 bases. The CDR3 runs 13 residues. Then a second PCR, running roughly 6 to 12 cycles, was carried out with a sample-barcoded 5' primer and a J-beta primer mix. TCRdb reprocessed the 5' RACE reads with MiXCR, giving one entry per CDR3 protein. The repertoire holds about 1.4 million distinct CDR3 sequences, with around 59% as singletons. This record comes from a study of blood T cells in healthy people across ages. On the study more broadly: Capturing about one barcoded beta molecule per two T cells was achieved by template switching. The study's findings and limits: Relative to aged donors, long-lived donors carried more naive CD4+ cells and displayed higher diversity. Donor CMV infection status was unknown, possibly confounding age-related changes in expanded clonotypes.

The donors, healthy Caucasians from Russia, were aged roughly 6 to 90. Sequenced sample: blood. The TCR sequence derives from a man between 18 and 35 years old in good health. J is TRBJ2-3 and V is TRBV6-1, with 7 bases identical to TRBD1. CDR3 loop: CASRWQGADTQYF. DNA of the CDR3: TGTGCCAGCAGATGGCAGGGGGCAGATACGCAGTATTTT.